The 31 T cell receptor beta chains below all came from one sample that was sequenced in a study of neurological immune-mediated disorders. TCRdb used MiXCR to reprocess the 5' RACE reads, holding one entry per CDR3 protein. The repertoire includes some 60,000 distinct CDR3 sequences, around 3.6% of them detected once, and approximately 3.3% sits in the top ten. The sample taken for sequencing was PBMCs. These receptors were collected from a woman aged 25-40 years with multiple sclerosis.

This clonotype turned up a few times. This rearrangement joins TRBV6-5 to TRBJ2-7; possible D gene TRBD1, 6 bases. CDR3 length: 13 residues. The V gene's germline CDR1 is MNHEY and CDR2 SVGAGI. The V end was cut by 4 bases, the J end by 4 bases, with 11 bases between. Here the CDR3 reads CASSSTQGYEQYF. CDR3 in DNA: TGTGCCAGCAGTTCCACACAGGGTTACGAGCAGTACTTC.

This clonotype was counted ten times or more. The chain's CDR3 is CASSGAGAANVLTF. The DNA of the CDR3 is TGCGCCAGCAGCGGGGCAGGGGCCGCCAACGTCCTGACTTTC. The gene calls are TRBV5-1 and TRBJ2-6, with D possibly being TRBD1 (6 bases). Trimming left V 4 bases short and J 7 bases short, with 12 bases between. Germline V gene data show CDR1 as SGHRS and CDR2 as YFSETQ. The CDR3 contains 14 residues.

This clonotype was counted many times. V usage is TRBV7-9 and J usage is TRBJ2-3; D possibly corresponds to TRBD1 (5 bases). V was cut by 4 bases and J by 1 base, with 9 bases left in between. Germline loops: CDR1 SEHNR, CDR2 FQNEAQ (reference sequence). This CDR3 region has 14 residues. In DNA form, the CDR3 reads TGTGCCAGCAGCTCCCAGACAGGCACAGATACGCAGTATTTT. The encoded protein is CASSSQTGTDTQYF.

On this clonotype: Given a much more abundant clone one base away, this may be a read error. This sequence joins TRBV9 and TRBJ1-1, with D possibly being TRBD1 (5 bases). The CDR3 covers 12 residues. V lost 4 bases and J lost 8, with 12 bases in between. The germline gives CDR1 SGDLS, CDR2 YYNGEE. The CDR3 is CASSTPGTEAFF. CDR3 DNA: TGTGCCAGCAGCACTCCAGGGACGGAAGCTTTCTTT.

In this sample, this clonotype turned up a few times. The junction shows a germline mismatch at one end, possibly a read error. This chain uses TRBV7-9 with TRBJ1-6; D uncertain. The germline V gene encodes CDR1 SEHNR and CDR2 FQNEAQ (reference sequence). The CDR3 is 14 amino acids. The CDR3 spells CASSFRAGDSPLNF. DNA for the CDR3: TGTGCCAGCAGCTTCCGGGCCGGAGATTCACCCCTCAACTTT.

This clonotype occurred many times. The V and J genes are TRBV28 and TRBJ2-4; no clear D gene. The CDR3 has 11 residues. The V and J ends lost 7 bases and 3 bases respectively, with 4 bases between them. Looked up from germline, CDR1 is MDHEN and CDR2 is SYDVKM. The CDR3 nucleotides read TGTGCCAGCACGGGCAAAAACATTCAGTACTTC. It codes for CASTGKNIQYF.

This clonotype was counted ten times or more. The chain recombines TRBV4-2 with TRBJ2-2, with D hard to call. The CDR3 extends over 14 amino acids. V lost 5 bases, J lost 1 base, and 8 bases lay in between. Looked up from germline, CDR1 is LGHNA and CDR2 is YNFKEQ. The CDR3 DNA reads as TGTGCCAGCAGCGGCCAGATGAACACCGGGGAGCTGTTTTTT. Translation gives CASSGQMNTGELFF.

This clonotype has a count of ten or more. The gene calls are TRBV3-1 and TRBJ2-1; TRBD1 is a possible D gene (5 bases). The CDR3 has 16 residues. Germline CDR1 and CDR2: LGHDT and YNNKEL (reference sequence). Trimming shortened V by 5 bases and J by 4 bases, and 18 bases separated the two germline ends. The DNA of the CDR3 is TGTGCCAGCAGCGAAAGGGGCGTTCGGCAATACAATGAGCAGTTCTTC. Amino acids: CASSERGVRQYNEQFF.

In this sample, this clonotype turned up many times. The CDR3, as DNA: TGTGCCAGCAGCTTAGCGCTAATGAGAGGGACCTTTGCGAAATTAGAGCAGTACTTC. Amino acids: CASSLALMRGTFAKLEQYF. This rearrangement joins TRBV7-2 to TRBJ2-7, with D perhaps TRBD1 or TRBD2 (5 bases each). The CDR3 totals 19 residues. Per germline, CDR1 SGHTA and CDR2 FQGNSA. The germline V and J ends were trimmed by 0 bases and 7 bases, with 28 bases remaining between them.

In its sample, this clonotype was seen many times. The genes are TRBV5-6 and TRBJ2-7; TRBD1 is a possible D gene (6 bases). The CDR3 runs to 14 residues. V was shortened by 2 bases and J by 3 bases, with 12 bases between the two germline ends. The V gene's germline CDR1 is SGHDT and CDR2 YYEEEE. This chain's CDR3 is CASSFGQRVYEQYF. In DNA form, the CDR3 reads TGTGCCAGCAGCTTCGGACAGAGGGTCTACGAGCAGTACTTC.

The sample holds many counts of this clonotype. The chain joins TRBV5-5 to TRBJ1-6, with 9 bases identical to TRBD1. The CDR3 runs 12 residues. V was pared by 4 bases and J by 14 bases, with 4 bases of the junction left unmatched. The germline V gene encodes CDR1 SGHKS and CDR2 YYEKEE (reference sequence). CDR3 coding DNA: TGTGCCAGCAGCGCGGACAGGGGAGCCCTCCACTTT. This translates into CASSADRGALHF.

There are many counts of this clonotype. J is TRBJ2-1 and V is TRBV5-1, with 7 bases identical to TRBD2. This CDR3 has 16 amino acids. Germline CDR1 reads SGHRS; CDR2 reads YFSETQ. V lost 3 bases, J lost 5 bases, and 11 bases stayed unmatched. CDR3 coding DNA: TGCGCCAGCAGCTCAATCAGAGCGGGAAACAACAATGAGCAGTTCTTC. As protein: CASSSIRAGNNNEQFF.

The rearrangement uses TRBV20-1 and TRBJ2-7, with 11 bases fitting TRBD1. The CDR3 has 15 amino acids. V gave up 1 base and J gave up 4 bases; unmatched junction bases: 6. CDR1 and CDR2 from the germline V gene are DFQATT and SNEGSKA (reference sequence). CDR3 residues: CSARGRDRGKYEQYF. The CDR3 nucleotides are TGCAGTGCTAGAGGCCGGGACAGGGGGAAATACGAGCAGTACTTC.

This clonotype was seen repeatedly, ten times or more. The J gene is TRBJ2-3, the V gene TRBV20-1; either TRBD1 or TRBD2 may fit D (5 bases each). The germline CDR1 and CDR2 sequences are DFQATT and SNEGSKA (reference sequence). There are 15 residues in the CDR3. Trimming took 0 bases from V and 4 from J, leaving 14 bases between them. The CDR3 loop reads CSARDLGRDADTQYF. Here the CDR3 DNA reads TGCAGTGCTAGAGATCTGGGAAGGGACGCAGATACGCAGTATTTT.

This clonotype was seen many times. This chain joins TRBV29-1 and TRBJ1-5; 7 bases fit TRBD1. This CDR3 spans 13 amino acids. In germline, CDR1 is SQVTM, CDR2 ANQGSEA. The V segment lost 4 bases and the J segment 0 bases; nucleotides outside the gene matches: 0. The CDR3 DNA follows: TGCAGCGTTGCAGGGGGTAGCAATCAGCCCCAGCATTTT. This gives the protein CSVAGGSNQPQHF.

This clonotype was counted a single time. Since a much larger clone is just one base distant, this may be a read error. The rearrangement joins TRBV7-9 to TRBJ2-3; either TRBD1 or TRBD2 may supply D (5 bases each). Germline loops: CDR1 SEHNR, CDR2 FQNEAQ (reference sequence). CDR3 length equals 15 residues. The CDR3 reads CASSLLGVGTDMQYF. CDR3 DNA: TGTGCCAGCAGCTTGCTGGGGGTGGGCACAGATATGCAGTATTTT.

This clonotype was seen many times. This chain joins TRBV6-1 and TRBJ2-1; 10 positions agree with TRBD1. The trim removed 6 bases at V and 2 bases at J, leaving 1 base unmatched. The germline V gene has CDR1 MNHNS and CDR2 SASEGT. The CDR3 loop spans 14 amino acids. CDR3 residues: CASRGTGAYNEQFF. CDR3 sequence (DNA): TGTGCCAGCAGAGGGACAGGGGCCTACAATGAGCAGTTCTTC.

This clonotype was found many times. The genes are TRBV28 and TRBJ2-4; D possibly uses TRBD1 or TRBD2 (5 bases each). The CDR3 extends over 14 amino acids. Deletions cut 6 bases from V and 4 bases from J, with 13 bases between. Germline CDR1 and CDR2: MDHEN and SYDVKM. CDR3 region: CASRTGPAKNIQYF. The DNA for the CDR3 is TGTGCCAGCAGGACGGGACCCGCTAAAAACATTCAGTACTTC.

This clonotype was seen many times. V and J are TRBV5-1 and TRBJ1-4; 10 bases align to TRBD1. CDR1 and CDR2 from the germline V gene are SGHRS and YFSETQ. V shed 5 bases and J 7 bases; nucleotides not matched to a gene: 5. The CDR3 is 14 amino acids. Here the CDR3 DNA reads TGCGCCAGCAGACAACGGACAGGGGGTGAAAAACTGTTTTTT. This gives the protein CASRQRTGGEKLFF. The variable domain in full, with the rest retrieved from reference TRBV5-1 and TRBJ1-4, is KAGVTQTPRYLIKTRGQQVTLSCSPISGHRSVSWYQQTPGQGLQFLFEYFSETQRNKGNFPGRFSGRQFSNSRSEMNVSTLELGDSALYLCASRQRTGGEKLFFGSGTQLSVL.

This clonotype occurred many times. This chain connects TRBV20-1 to TRBJ1-2, with a possible D match to TRBD1 (5 bases). The CDR3 sequence is 14 residues long. Trimming removed 0 bases at V and 7 bases at J, with 15 bases between. Germline V gives CDR1 DFQATT, CDR2 SNEGSKA (reference sequence). The CDR3 nucleotides are TGCAGTGCTAGAGATCGGCAGGGAGGTAGTGGCTACACCTTC. The encoded protein is CSARDRQGGSGYTF.

There are many counts of this clonotype. V gene TRBV5-1 combines with J gene TRBJ1-1, with 10 bases aligning to TRBD1. J was trimmed by 2 bases and V by 4 bases; bases with no gene match: 5. Per the germline V gene, CDR1 is SGHRS and CDR2 is YFSETQ. CDR3 length: 15 residues. The CDR3 loop reads CASSGMTGGNTEAFF. CDR3 DNA: TGCGCCAGCAGCGGGATGACAGGGGGCAACACTGAAGCTTTCTTT.

At least ten counts were recorded for this clonotype. The gene calls are TRBV7-6 and TRBJ2-5, with TRBD1 as a possible D gene (6 bases). With 1 base removed from V and 5 bases from J, the gap between germline ends came to 17 bases. Looked up from germline, CDR1 is SGHVS and CDR2 is FNYEAQ. The CDR3 contains 16 residues. The CDR3, as DNA: TGTGCCAGCAGCTTAGGTGGGACAAAAGGGCAGGAGACCCAGTACTTC. Protein product: CASSLGGTKGQETQYF. The full variable domain, rest sourced from reference TRBV7-6 and TRBJ2-5, is GAGVSQSPRYKVTKRGQDVALRCDPISGHVSLYWYRQALGQGPEFLTYFNYEAQQDKSGLPNDRFSAERPEGSISTLTIQRTEQRDSAMYRCASSLGGTKGQETQYFGPGTRLLVL.

This clonotype was seen only a few times. This chain links TRBV3-1 with TRBJ2-7, with D tentatively TRBD1 or TRBD2 (5 bases each). The V end lost 4 bases, the J end lost 3 bases, and 16 bases lay between the germline ends. Germline V gives CDR1 LGHDT, CDR2 YNNKEL (reference sequence). The CDR3 totals 15 residues. The CDR3 region is CASSRSRDGGYEQYF. DNA for the CDR3: TGTGCCAGCAGCCGCAGTCGGGACGGTGGCTACGAGCAGTACTTC.

By share, this clonotype ranks as medium-sized. This sequence joins TRBV20-1 and TRBJ2-1; 8 nucleotides align to TRBD2. Trimming cost V 6 bases and J 7 bases; bases outside gene matches: 11. The CDR3 has 14 residues. CDR1 is DFQATT, CDR2 SNEGSKA, per germline (reference sequence). CDR3 residues: CSAQPRGGVNEQFF. Here the CDR3 DNA reads TGCAGTGCCCAACCCCGGGGGGGAGTTAATGAGCAGTTCTTC.

The sample holds many counts of this clonotype. The chain recombines TRBV6-5 with TRBJ2-5; 8 bases align to TRBD2. The germline CDR1 and CDR2 sequences are MNHEY and SVGAGI. The ends lost 6 bases at V and 2 bases at J; junction bases unmatched: 8. The CDR3 consists of 15 residues. CDR3 sequence (DNA): TGTGCCAGCAGAGAGAGGACTAGCAGACAAGAGACCCAGTACTTC. Encoded protein: CASRERTSRQETQYF.

This clonotype was detected ten times or more. This sequence joins TRBV14 and TRBJ2-2; D is ambiguous. V lost 0 bases, J lost 6 bases, and 8 bases lay in between. This CDR3 contains 14 residues. The V gene's germline CDR1 is SGHDN and CDR2 FVKESK. Here the CDR3 DNA reads TGTGCCAGCAGCCAAGATCGTATCGCCGGGGAGCTGTTTTTT. Protein product: CASSQDRIAGELFF.

This clonotype appeared many times. V gene TRBV20-1 combines with J gene TRBJ1-2, with TRBD1 as a possible D gene (5 bases). V was trimmed by 1 base and J by 5 bases, leaving 14 bases between them. Germline CDR1 DFQATT, CDR2 SNEGSKA (reference sequence). The CDR3 covers 14 residues. CDR3 region: CSARGDGGPYGYTF. For the CDR3, the DNA is TGCAGTGCTAGAGGGGACGGAGGTCCTTATGGCTACACCTTC.

There are many counts of this clonotype. The gene calls are TRBV7-2 and TRBJ1-2, with D uncertain. Germline V lookup: CDR1 SGHTA, CDR2 FQGNSA. CDR3 length equals 15 residues. The germline V and J ends were trimmed by 0 bases and 1 base, with 9 bases remaining between them. CDR3 bases: TGTGCCAGCAGCTTAGCGCCGTCCAGTAACTATGGCTACACCTTC. It codes for CASSLAPSSNYGYTF.

This clonotype was observed at least ten times. The CDR3 here is CASSLGSGTRYNEQFF. The CDR3 DNA reads TGTGCCAGCAGCTTGGGCTCCGGGACACGGTACAATGAGCAGTTCTTC. The V gene is TRBV7-9, the J gene TRBJ2-1, with a weak D call TRBD1 (6 bases). The CDR3 is 16 amino acids. V was shortened by 3 bases and J by 4 bases, with 16 bases between the two germline ends. The V gene's germline CDR1 is SEHNR and CDR2 FQNEAQ (reference sequence).

This clonotype was seen many times. For the CDR3, the DNA is TGCAGTGCTAGAGTCGAGGGCCTTGGGTACAATGAGCAGTTCTTC. Protein sequence: CSARVEGLGYNEQFF. The genes are TRBV20-1 and TRBJ2-1; tentatively, D is TRBD2 (5 bases). Between the trimmed V and J ends, which lost 1 base and 4 bases, there was a span of 14 bases. The CDR3 consists of 15 residues. CDR1 DFQATT and CDR2 SNEGSKA come from the germline V gene (reference sequence).

Ten or more counts support this clonotype. At one end, the junction sequence differs from germline, possibly due to a read error. The gene calls are TRBV7-7 and TRBJ2-3; 9 bases fit TRBD1. The CDR3 totals 15 residues. Germline V CDR1 and CDR2: SSHAT, FNYEAQ (reference sequence). CDR3 in amino acids: CASSPGTGLTDTQYF. The CDR3 DNA is TGTGCTAGCAGCCCCGGGACAGGGCTCACAGATACGCAGTATTTT.